The rows below give T cell receptor beta chains drawn from one sample of a study of CD8 T cells in ankylosing spondylitis. TCRdb analysed the 5' RACE reads with MiXCR anew, one entry per CDR3 protein. The sample carries about 240,000 distinct CDR3 sequences, roughly 10% recorded once. The sequenced material came from blood, either unsorted or a sorted T cell fraction (not recorded which). The receptors come from a male donor with ankylosing spondylitis or in good health (not recorded which). Each CDR3 is given without its conserved first and last residue. The order of the fields is V gene, J gene, CDR3 protein.

>TRBV28|TRBJ2-3
ASSLGRNTDTQY
>TRBV12-3/TRBV12-4|TRBJ1-6
ASSPQTGVRNSPLH
>TRBV5-6|TRBJ2-3
ASSLRFLGAVRTDTQY
>TRBV28|TRBJ2-2
ASSSGGEDTGELF
>TRBV14|TRBJ2-1
ASSQFRGVGSYNEQF
>TRBV3-1|TRBJ2-3
ASSRDWVVRTQY
>TRBV25-1|TRBJ2-7
ASSDGLAGAVAYEQY
>TRBV12-3/TRBV12-4|TRBJ1-3
ASSTTGTGVGNTIY
>TRBV5-1|TRBJ1-1
ASIGSLRGEAF
>TRBV5-1|TRBJ2-1
ASRSTGDGQF
>TRBV6-1|TRBJ2-7
ASGLSGRMYEQY
>TRBV20-1|TRBJ1-1
SASGGGYTNTEAF
>TRBV29-1|TRBJ2-3
SVDVRFSQREGAGGTDTQY
>TRBV6-1|TRBJ2-3
ASSSRVGTDTQY
>TRBV19|TRBJ1-5
ASSREGTEGNQPQH
>TRBV6-5|TRBJ1-6
ASSYGGNGSPLH
>TRBV12-3/TRBV12-4|TRBJ1-4
ASSLTRVGSSEKLF
>TRBV7-8|TRBJ2-2
ASSLVGGPTGELF
>TRBV5-1|TRBJ2-1
ASRSDSGGFNEQF
>TRBV12-5|TRBJ1-1
ASGYWTTAVGEAF
>TRBV12-3/TRBV12-4|TRBJ2-3
ASSFVAGGLGDTQY
>TRBV20-1|TRBJ1-5
SATGTGGDQPQH
>TRBV20-1|TRBJ2-3
SARDFAGAGASTDTQY
>TRBV10-3|TRBJ1-1
AIRRGGTEAF
>TRBV20-1|TRBJ2-3
SGDRPGTDTQY
>TRBV12-3/TRBV12-4|TRBJ2-1
ASTYSLNEQF
>TRBV7-9|TRBJ2-7
ASSPQQTGAEQY
>TRBV5-1|TRBJ2-1
ASSRLSSYNEQF
>TRBV20-1|TRBJ2-5
SAAWTGPQETQY
>TRBV4-1|TRBJ1-6
ASSSRGTANSPLH
>TRBV19|TRBJ1-1
ASTNLGSDTEAF
>TRBV5-1|TRBJ2-1
ASSLQGTYNEQF
>TRBV20-1|TRBJ1-2
SARDTTGYGYT
>TRBV12-3/TRBV12-4|TRBJ1-1
ASSYTEAF
>TRBV27|TRBJ2-3
ASGTRLAGDTQY